The 20 T cell receptor beta chains given below trace back to one sample, sequenced in a study of cytomegalovirus exposure and HLA in healthy donors. Assay used: immunoSEQ multiplex PCR; TCRdb lists only in-frame clones, some missing. The table lists tens of thousands of clones, about 90% of them singletons. Input material: PBMCs. These receptors were collected from a man aged 18-30 years in good health and CMV-seronegative.

The chain carries TRBV28 and TRBJ1-1; D is ambiguous. Germline V gives CDR1 MDHEN, CDR2 SYDVKM. Deletions cut 5 bases from V and 5 bases from J, with 15 bases between. The CDR3 runs 14 residues. The CDR3 here is CASSVSGRWTEAFF. The CDR3 DNA follows: TGTGCCAGCAGTGTTTCGGGGAGATGGACTGAAGCTTTCTTT.

The CDR3 reads CASSSSWTGAEQYF. The CDR3 bases are TGTGCCAGTAGTTCCTCCTGGACAGGGGCCGAGCAGTACTTC. The gene calls are TRBV19 and TRBJ2-7; 9 bases are a match to TRBD1. The CDR3 totals 14 residues. V lost 5 bases, J lost 6 bases, and 8 bases stayed unmatched. In germline, CDR1 is LNHDA, CDR2 SQIVND (reference sequence).

The genes are TRBV28 and TRBJ1-5; 10 nucleotides match TRBD1. The V gene's germline CDR1 is MDHEN and CDR2 SYDVKM. V lost 6 bases, J lost 1 base, and 3 bases stayed unmatched. The CDR3 sequence is 15 residues long. CDR3 sequence (DNA): TGTGCCAGCAGCAAGACAGGGGGCAGCAATCAGCCCCAGCATTTT. Translation gives CASSKTGGSNQPQHF.

This chain joins TRBV7-9 and TRBJ1-1; a possible D gene is TRBD1 (5 bases). V was cut by 6 bases and J by 3 bases, with 11 bases left in between. The CDR3 runs to 13 residues. Germline V gene lookup returns CDR1 SEHNR and CDR2 FQNEAQ (reference sequence). The CDR3 nucleotides are TGTGCCAGCAGGCCAGGAGGGGACACTGAAGCTTTCTTT. Protein: CASRPGGDTEAFF. Filled out from reference TRBV7-9 and TRBJ1-1, the complete variable domain reads DTGVSQNPRHKITKRGQNVTFRCDPISEHNRLYWYRQTLGQGPEFLTYFQNEAQLEKSRLLSDRFSAERPKGSFSTLEIQRTEQGDSAMYLCASRPGGDTEAFFGQGTRLTVV.

Only one count was recorded for this clone. V gene TRBV18 combines with J gene TRBJ2-7, with TRBD2 matching over 8 bases. The V segment lost 6 bases and the J segment 0 bases; nucleotides outside the gene matches: 10. CDR1 and CDR2 (germline): KGHSH, LQKENI. The CDR3 is made up of 16 amino acids. The CDR3 loop reads CASSPTSGKLSYEQYF. In DNA, the CDR3 is TGTGCCAGCTCCCCTACTAGCGGAAAGCTCTCCTACGAGCAGTACTTC.

The chain recombines TRBV16 with TRBJ1-1; 7 bases are a match to TRBD1. Germline V gene lookup returns CDR1 KGHSY and CDR2 FQNENV. The ends lost 4 bases at V and 5 bases at J; junction bases unmatched: 10. The CDR3 has 15 amino acids. CDR3 DNA: TGTGCCAGCAGCCTTCCACGACAGGGACAGACTGAAGCTTTCTTT. Translating gives CASSLPRQGQTEAFF.

The chain couples TRBV30 to TRBJ2-7; 15 bases match TRBD2. The germline V gene encodes CDR1 GTSNPN and CDR2 SVGIG (reference sequence). CDR3 length: 15 residues. V lost 2 bases, J lost 4 bases, and 3 bases stayed unmatched. In nucleotides, the CDR3 is TGTGCCTGGAGTTACGGACTAGCGGGAGGGTACGAGCAGTACTTC. As protein: CAWSYGLAGGYEQYF.

The chain joins TRBV5-4 to TRBJ2-2, with TRBD1 identical over 7 bases. V shed 3 bases and J 6 bases; nucleotides not matched to a gene: 11. This CDR3 region has 16 residues. CDR1 SGHNT and CDR2 YYREEE come from the germline V gene (reference sequence). The CDR3 nucleotides read TGTGCCAGCAGCTCACTGGACAGGCATCTCCCCGGGGAGCTGTTTTTT. Translating it yields CASSSLDRHLPGELFF.

V and J are TRBV6-1 and TRBJ1-1; D is unclear. Trimming took 2 bases from V and 2 from J, leaving 9 bases between them. Germline V lookup: CDR1 MNHNS, CDR2 SASEGT. CDR3 size: 14 residues. This CDR3 reads CASSEFPGNTEAFF. The CDR3, as DNA: TGTGCCAGCAGTGAATTTCCGGGAAACACTGAAGCTTTCTTT.

This sequence joins TRBV28 and TRBJ2-5, with TRBD1 identical over 8 bases. The CDR3 is 11 amino acids. Germline V lookup: CDR1 MDHEN, CDR2 SYDVKM. V was pared by 6 bases and J by 13 bases, with 7 bases of the junction left unmatched. The CDR3 region is CASSEDRARYF. DNA for the CDR3: TGTGCCAGCAGCGAGGACAGGGCTAGGTACTTC.

V usage is TRBV18 and J usage is TRBJ2-1; tentatively, D is TRBD2 (5 bases). The CDR3 loop spans 13 amino acids. V was clipped by 0 bases and J by 8 bases, with 8 bases between them. In germline, CDR1 is KGHSH, CDR2 LQKENI. The CDR3 loop is CASSPPNGDEQFF. The CDR3 nucleotides are TGTGCCAGCTCACCACCGAACGGGGATGAGCAGTTCTTC.

The gene calls are TRBV9 and TRBJ2-1; 13 bases fit TRBD2. CDR3 length equals 19 residues. Unmatched junction bases numbered 9, after V lost 3 bases and J lost 0 bases. Germline V gene data show CDR1 as SGDLS and CDR2 as YYNGEE. The CDR3 sequence: CASSARLAGGSSSYNEQFF. In DNA form, the CDR3 reads TGTGCCAGCAGCGCCAGACTAGCGGGAGGTTCGAGCTCCTACAATGAGCAGTTCTTC. Together with reference TRBV9 and TRBJ2-1, the CDR3 gives the full variable domain: DSGVTQTPKHLITATGQRVTLRCSPRSGDLSVYWYQQSLDQGLQFLIQYYNGEERAKGNILERFSAQQFPDLHSELNLSSLELGDSALYFCASSARLAGGSSSYNEQFFGPGTRLTVL.

This clone was recorded only once. The chain links TRBV5-1 to TRBJ2-5; D remains unclear. The V and J ends lost 5 bases and 3 bases respectively, with 5 bases between them. This CDR3 has 11 amino acids. The V gene's germline CDR1 is SGHRS and CDR2 YFSETQ. This CDR3 reads CASRREETQYF. In DNA form, the CDR3 reads TGCGCCAGCAGGAGAGAAGAGACCCAGTACTTC.

The chain's CDR3 is CASSPGTSGWGVGELFF. The CDR3 region has the DNA TGTGCCAGCAGCCCCGGAACTAGCGGGTGGGGGGTCGGGGAGCTGTTTTTT. This chain uses TRBV9 with TRBJ2-2, with 9 bases aligning to TRBD2. CDR1 and CDR2 (germline): SGDLS, YYNGEE. This CDR3 is built from 17 residues. The J segment lost 7 bases and the V segment lost 4 bases, leaving 14 bases of the junction unmatched.

The J gene is TRBJ1-1, the V gene TRBV4-1; 9 bases fit TRBD1. Germline CDR1 MGHRA, CDR2 YSYEKL. J lost 7 bases, V lost 1 base, and 7 bases had no gene match. This CDR3 is built from 15 residues. CDR3 loop: CASSQVRDRVNEAFF. The CDR3 DNA is TGCGCCAGCAGCCAAGTGAGGGACAGGGTAAATGAAGCTTTCTTT.

The rearrangement joins TRBV19 to TRBJ2-7; 8 bases are shared with TRBD1. The CDR3 spans 14 residues. CDR1 and CDR2 from the germline V gene are LNHDA and SQIVND (reference sequence). The V segment lost 4 bases and the J segment 2 bases; nucleotides outside the gene matches: 4. CDR3 coding DNA: TGTGCCAGTAGTACGATACAGGGGGCCTACGAGCAGTACTTC. The encoded protein is CASSTIQGAYEQYF.

This chain connects TRBV2 to TRBJ2-1, with D possibly being TRBD1 (5 bases). Germline values: CDR1 SNHLY, CDR2 FYNNEI. This CDR3 region has 14 residues. V shed 6 bases and J shed 3 bases, with 12 bases lying between them. CDR3 in DNA: TGTGCCAGCAGGGGGCGGATTTACTACAATGAGCAGTTCTTC. Translating gives CASRGRIYYNEQFF.

The gene calls are TRBV7-2 and TRBJ2-3; possible D gene TRBD1, 5 bases. The CDR3 runs 14 residues. Trimming took off 3 bases at V and 4 bases at J, with 11 bases between the two ends. Germline assignment: CDR1 SGHTA and CDR2 FQGNSA. In nucleotides, the CDR3 is TGTGCCAGCAGCTTTCAGGGTTTGTCAGATACGCAGTATTTT. Encoded protein: CASSFQGLSDTQYF. The full variable domain, its missing parts supplied by reference TRBV7-2 and TRBJ2-3, is GAGVSQSPSNKVTEKGKDVELRCDPISGHTALYWYRQSLGQGLEFLIYFQGNSAPDKSGLPSDRFSAERTGGSVSTLTIQRTQQEDSAVYLCASSFQGLSDTQYFGPGTRLTVL.

The rearrangement uses TRBV6-5 and TRBJ2-1, with 10 bases fitting TRBD2. The CDR3 spans 16 residues. Per germline, CDR1 MNHEY and CDR2 SVGAGI. V gave up 4 bases and J gave up 3 bases; unmatched junction bases: 6. CDR3 sequence reads: CASSSSGRANYNEQFF. In DNA form, the CDR3 reads TGTGCCAGCAGTTCGAGCGGGAGGGCCAACTACAATGAGCAGTTCTTC.

The rearrangement joins TRBV28 to TRBJ2-1; a possible D gene is TRBD1 (6 bases). CDR3 length: 14 residues. Germline CDR1 MDHEN, CDR2 SYDVKM. Trimming took off 6 bases at V and 3 bases at J, with 12 bases between the two ends. CDR3 coding DNA: TGTGCCAGCAGAGGGGGAGTGCTCTACAATGAGCAGTTCTTC. Encoded protein: CASRGGVLYNEQFF.